The source of this TCR beta chain is a study of graft-versus-host responses after intestinal transplantation. General study findings and limits: The recipient marrow held GvH clones, and some of them showed up first in ileum or blood. Early after transplant, HvG declines were associated with peak levels of circulating GvH clones. Allografts of patients with graft-donor T cell macrochimerism showed high graft-versus-host to host-versus-graft clone ratios.

Concerning this clone: Its specificity is unknown.

Assay: immunoSEQ multiplex PCR; the TCRdb copy retains only in-frame clones and omits some. This sample carries 75,000 to 100,000 clones, roughly four fifths of them seen once, and the ten largest clones take 15% to 20%. Germline loops: CDR1 SNHLY, CDR2 FYNNEI. The germline V and J ends were trimmed by 5 bases and 3 bases, with 13 bases remaining between them. The CDR3 extends over 15 amino acids. The receptor was isolated from a human donor who received an intestinal transplant. The chain carries TRBV2 and TRBJ2-2; D might be TRBD1 (6 bases). Source: unstimulated CD8+ T cells sorted from spleen or lymph node cells, taken before intestinal transplant. The CDR3: CASSSDRPDTGELFF. CDR3 in DNA: TGTGCCAGCAGTTCGGACAGACCCGACACCGGGGAGCTGTTTTTT.